Shown below are 29 T cell receptor beta chains from a single sample sequenced in a study of PD-L1 blockade in urothelial cancer. Assay used: immunoSEQ multiplex PCR; TCRdb lists only in-frame clones, some missing. The sample lists tens of thousands of clones; about 80% were seen once. The source was PBMCs, collected around atezolizumab (anti-PD-L1) treatment. These receptors all stem from a man between 65 and 80 years old with urothelial cancer.

The chain couples TRBV4-2 to TRBJ2-3; D unresolved. The germline V gene has CDR1 LGHNA and CDR2 YNFKEQ. The CDR3 consists of 15 residues. V was pared by 0 bases and J by 2 bases, with 9 bases between. The DNA of the CDR3 is TGTGCCAGCAGCCAAGATGGCGACTTCACAGATACGCAGTATTTT. Amino acids: CASSQDGDFTDTQYF.

The chain employs TRBV7-9 and TRBJ2-1; 7 nucleotides agree with TRBD1. CDR3 length: 15 residues. V was clipped by 5 bases and J by 0 bases; unmatched bases: 4. From germline, CDR1 is SEHNR and CDR2 FQNEAQ (reference sequence). The chain's CDR3 is CASSETGSSYNEQFF. The CDR3 bases are TGTGCCAGCAGCGAGACAGGGAGCTCCTACAATGAGCAGTTCTTC.

The chain employs TRBV11-3 and TRBJ2-1; 10 nucleotides agree with TRBD2. There are 17 residues in the CDR3. V was clipped by 1 base and J by 0 bases; unmatched bases: 3. Germline CDR1 and CDR2: SGHNT and YENEEA. In DNA, the CDR3 is TGTGCCAGCAGCTTAGTCTCTAGCGGGAGCTCCTACAATGAGCAGTTCTTC. This translates into CASSLVSSGSSYNEQFF. Together with reference TRBV11-3 and TRBJ2-1, the CDR3 gives the full variable domain: EAGVVQSPRYKIIEKKQPVAFWCNPISGHNTLYWYLQNLGQGPELLIRYENEEAVDDSQLPKDRFSAERLKGVDSTLKIQPAELGDSAVYLCASSLVSSGSSYNEQFFGPGTRLTVL.

The V call is TRBV27, the J call TRBJ1-2, with D tentatively TRBD1 (6 bases). The CDR3 loop spans 18 amino acids. Trimming left V 8 bases short and J 0 bases short, with 25 bases between. Germline V gene lookup returns CDR1 MNHEY and CDR2 SMNVEV (reference sequence). CDR3 protein: CASRGGEGVVASNYGYTF. CDR3 in DNA: TGTGCCAGCCGAGGGGGAGAGGGGGTCGTTGCCTCTAACTATGGCTACACCTTC.

The V and J genes are TRBV7-2 and TRBJ2-2; D gene uncertain. The CDR3 is 13 residues long. V dropped 2 bases and J dropped 5 bases, with 6 bases sitting between them. Per germline, CDR1 SGHTA and CDR2 FQGNSA. This CDR3 reads CASSLKRTGELFF. CDR3 DNA sequence: TGTGCCAGCAGCTTAAAGCGAACCGGGGAGCTGTTTTTT.

The CDR3 sequence is CASSLAFGQSNNEQFF. CDR3 nucleotides: TGTGCCAGCAGCTTGGCCTTCGGACAATCCAACAATGAGCAGTTCTTC. The V call is TRBV5-6, the J call TRBJ2-1; TRBD1 is a possible D gene (5 bases). This CDR3 spans 16 amino acids. Trimming removed 0 bases from V and 5 bases from J, with 15 bases in between. Germline CDR1 SGHDT, CDR2 YYEEEE. The entire variable domain, with the rest obtained from reference TRBV5-6 and TRBJ2-1, is as follows: DAGVTQSPTHLIKTRGQQVTLRCSPKSGHDTVSWYQQALGQGPQFIFQYYEEEERQRGNFPDRFSGHQFPNYSSELNVNALLLGDSALYLCASSLAFGQSNNEQFFGPGTRLTVL.

The V call is TRBV7-8, the J call TRBJ1-5, with TRBD1 as a possible D gene (5 bases). This CDR3 contains 16 residues. Germline CDR1 and CDR2: SGHVS and FQNEAQ. Trimming left V 5 bases short and J 4 bases short, with 18 bases between. CDR3 coding DNA: TGTGCCAGCAGCCCAGCTTGGGAGGGGAGGAATCAGCCCCAGCATTTT. Its protein is CASSPAWEGRNQPQHF.

The chain joins TRBV7-2 to TRBJ2-1, with 10 bases fitting TRBD2. Per germline, CDR1 SGHTA and CDR2 FQGNSA. The trim removed 1 base at V and 10 bases at J, leaving 16 bases unmatched. CDR3 length: 18 residues. The CDR3: CASSLGAAPSGRDGEQFF. CDR3 bases: TGTGCCAGCAGCTTAGGTGCCGCCCCGAGCGGGAGGGACGGGGAGCAGTTCTTC.

V usage is TRBV4-2 and J usage is TRBJ2-7; D possibly corresponds to TRBD1 (5 bases). The CDR3 consists of 15 residues. Germline-derived CDR1 and CDR2 are LGHNA and YNFKEQ. Between the trimmed V and J ends, which lost 0 bases and 3 bases, there was a span of 12 bases. CDR3: CASSQDTQADYEQYF. The CDR3 DNA sequence: TGTGCCAGCAGCCAAGACACACAGGCGGACTACGAGCAGTACTTC.

The gene calls are TRBV4-3 and TRBJ2-1; unclear D gene. This CDR3 region has 17 residues. V shed 0 bases and J shed 2 bases, with 14 bases lying between them. Germline V lookup: CDR1 LGHNA, CDR2 YSLEER. In DNA form, the CDR3 reads TGCGCCAGCAGCCAAGATCCCACGCCCACACCCTACAATGAGCAGTTCTTC. Residues: CASSQDPTPTPYNEQFF.

This clone is deemed medium-sized. This rearrangement joins TRBV5-3 to TRBJ2-7; TRBD2 matches at 9 bases. TRBV5-3 falls under the ORF class, with uncertain function. V lost 4 bases and J lost 0; bases outside the gene matches: 8. The CDR3 contains 16 residues. CDR3 sequence reads: CARSTLAGACSYEQYF. The CDR3 region has the DNA TGTGCCAGAAGCACCTTAGCGGGAGCCTGCTCCTACGAGCAGTACTTC.

The chain recombines TRBV4-3 with TRBJ2-1, with 8 bases fitting TRBD2. Germline V CDR1 and CDR2: LGHNA, YSLEER. Losses at the gene ends were 0 bases for V and 5 bases for J; bases not matched to a gene: 9. The CDR3 is 17 amino acids. The CDR3 nucleotides read TGCGCCAGCAGCCAAGAGCCTACGGGAGGGCTTGACAATGAGCAGTTCTTC. This sequence encodes CASSQEPTGGLDNEQFF.

The V call is TRBV11-1, the J call TRBJ2-2, with 9 bases matching TRBD1. The CDR3 covers 14 residues. Germline assignment: CDR1 SGHAT and CDR2 FQDESV (reference sequence). V trimming: 7 bases; J trimming: 7 bases; junction bases outside the gene matches: 7. The CDR3 region is CASTRDREIGELFF. The CDR3, as DNA: TGTGCCAGCACCCGGGACAGGGAAATCGGGGAGCTGTTTTTT.

Details on this clone: Its ends do not fully match the called genes, so a read error is possible. The chain joins TRBV28 to TRBJ1-2, with TRBD1 matching over 8 bases. This CDR3 is built from 14 residues. Looked up from germline, CDR1 is MDHEN and CDR2 is SYDVKM. This CDR3 reads CASSLQGQGYDYTF. CDR3 nucleotides: TGTGCCAGCAGTCTACAAGGACAGGGCTATGACTACACCTTC.

About this clone: At one of its ends the junction is not consistent with the germline gene, which may arise from a read error. The chain carries TRBV29-1 and TRBJ1-1, with 10 positions matching TRBD1. This CDR3 contains 13 residues. Germline values: CDR1 SQVTM, CDR2 ANQGSEA. CDR3 sequence reads: CSVQDRGLTEAFF. CDR3 sequence (DNA): TGCAGCGTTCAAGACAGGGGGCTAACTGAAGCTTTCTTT.

The chain uses TRBV4-3 and TRBJ1-2; D remains unclear. V lost 0 bases and J 2 bases, leaving 4 bases between the germline ends. This CDR3 is built from 13 residues. CDR1 is LGHNA, CDR2 YSLEER, per germline. CDR3 sequence (DNA): TGCGCCAGCAGCCAAGACGTCAACTATGGCTACACCTTC. It specifies CASSQDVNYGYTF.

This chain connects TRBV30 to TRBJ1-1; D is unclear. The CDR3 is made up of 12 amino acids. Germline V gives CDR1 GTSNPN, CDR2 SVGIG (reference sequence). Trimming cost V 4 bases and J 5 bases, with 11 bases left between them. CDR3 in DNA: TGTGCCTGGACCCGAGAGGGAACTGAAGCTTTCTTT. Its translation: CAWTREGTEAFF.

V is TRBV18 and J is TRBJ2-3; tentatively, D is TRBD1 (5 bases). Per germline, CDR1 KGHSH and CDR2 LQKENI. V was clipped by 3 bases and J by 3 bases, with 10 bases between them. CDR3 length: 14 amino acids. The CDR3 coding sequence is TGTGCCAGCTCACCCAGGGATGGGACAGATACGCAGTATTTT. This encodes CASSPRDGTDTQYF.

This chain joins TRBV4-3 and TRBJ2-1; D possibly corresponds to TRBD2 (6 bases). Per the germline V gene, CDR1 is LGHNA and CDR2 is YSLEER. Between the trimmed V and J ends, which lost 0 bases and 7 bases, there was a span of 7 bases. CDR3 size: 13 residues. The CDR3 protein is CASSQEEGNEQFF. As DNA, the CDR3 is TGCGCCAGCAGCCAAGAGGAGGGAAATGAGCAGTTCTTC.

The chain is built from TRBV29-1 and TRBJ2-1; 10 nucleotides match TRBD2. Germline lookup yields CDR1 SQVTM and CDR2 ANQGSEA. With 6 bases clipped from V and 4 bases from J, the junction kept 6 bases outside the gene matches. This CDR3 region has 14 residues. In nucleotides, the CDR3 is TGCAGCGTCGACTGGACTAGCGGTTACAATGAGCAGTTCTTC. Its protein product is CSVDWTSGYNEQFF.

This clone was found once. This rearrangement joins TRBV19 to TRBJ2-1, with TRBD2 identical over 13 bases. V gave up 4 bases and J gave up 3 bases; unmatched junction bases: 21. The CDR3 sequence is 22 residues long. Germline V gives CDR1 LNHDA, CDR2 SQIVND (reference sequence). CDR3 DNA: TGTGCCAGTAGTACCCGACCCGGGACTAGCGGGAATTCGACGACAATCTACAATGAGCAGTTCTTC. The encoded protein is CASSTRPGTSGNSTTIYNEQFF.

V gene TRBV29-1 combines with J gene TRBJ1-1; no definite D call. CDR1 SQVTM and CDR2 ANQGSEA come from the germline V gene. V was shortened by 3 bases and J by 0 bases, with 11 bases between the two germline ends. This CDR3 is 14 amino acids long. The chain's CDR3 is CSVDGEGMNTEAFF. DNA of the CDR3: TGCAGCGTTGATGGCGAGGGAATGAACACTGAAGCTTTCTTT.

V and J are TRBV27 and TRBJ2-7, with 8 positions matching TRBD2. Trimming took 2 bases from V and 2 from J; bases not matched to a gene: 11. Germline CDR1 reads MNHEY; CDR2 reads SMNVEV (reference sequence). This CDR3 contains 17 residues. The CDR3 DNA is TGTGCCAGCAGTTTAAGGGGGGGGACTAGTCCGGCCTACGAGCAGTACTTC. Translated: CASSLRGGTSPAYEQYF.

This sequence joins TRBV28 and TRBJ2-2, with 8 positions matching TRBD1. This CDR3 comprises 16 residues. The germline V gene has CDR1 MDHEN and CDR2 SYDVKM. V shed 4 bases and J 8 bases; nucleotides not matched to a gene: 12. CDR3 nucleotide sequence: TGTGCCAGCAGTTCCGCCGGGACAGGTGTAGGTGGGGAGCTGTTTTTT. It encodes CASSSAGTGVGGELFF.

The chain couples TRBV5-1 to TRBJ2-7; a possible D gene is TRBD2 (5 bases). CDR1 SGHRS and CDR2 YFSETQ come from the germline V gene. Between the trimmed V and J ends, which lost 0 bases and 7 bases, there was a span of 17 bases. The CDR3 loop spans 15 amino acids. Here the CDR3 reads CASSLGESATLEQYF. CDR3 nucleotide sequence: TGCGCCAGCAGCTTGGGGGAGAGTGCTACTCTGGAGCAGTACTTC.

This chain links TRBV5-1 with TRBJ1-1, with 7 bases that match TRBD1. Germline V gene lookup returns CDR1 SGHRS and CDR2 YFSETQ. The CDR3 runs to 15 residues. V was clipped by 4 bases and J by 5 bases; unmatched bases: 11. The CDR3 DNA reads as TGCGCCAGCAGCCAATCGGAAGGGACAGAAACTGAAGCTTTCTTT. As protein: CASSQSEGTETEAFF.

The chain carries TRBV9 and TRBJ2-3, with D perhaps TRBD2 (5 bases). This CDR3 contains 14 residues. Per germline, CDR1 SGDLS and CDR2 YYNGEE. V was cut by 0 bases and J by 3 bases, with 8 bases left in between. CDR3: CASSVERETDTQYF. CDR3 nucleotide sequence: TGTGCCAGCAGCGTAGAGAGGGAAACAGATACGCAGTATTTT.

This clone occurred once. The V and J genes are TRBV5-1 and TRBJ2-2; 8 bases match TRBD1. This CDR3 has 15 residues. V lost 4 bases and J lost 6; bases outside the gene matches: 8. Germline V lookup: CDR1 SGHRS, CDR2 YFSETQ. The CDR3: CASSIGQTGAGELFF. The CDR3 coding sequence is TGCGCCAGCAGCATCGGACAGACAGGGGCCGGGGAGCTGTTTTTT.

The rearrangement joins TRBV7-9 to TRBJ2-1; 8 nucleotides line up with TRBD2. This CDR3 contains 16 residues. With V trimmed by 4 bases and J by 0 bases, 5 bases remained unmatched. Germline loops: CDR1 SEHNR, CDR2 FQNEAQ (reference sequence). The CDR3 DNA is TGTGCCAGCAGCTACGGGGGGGGTATCTCCTACAATGAGCAGTTCTTC. Protein: CASSYGGGISYNEQFF.